The rows below give T cell receptor beta chains drawn from one sample of a study of CD8 T cells in ankylosing spondylitis. TCRdb used MiXCR to reprocess the 5' RACE reads, holding one entry per CDR3 protein. This table has hundreds of thousands of distinct CDR3 sequences, around 11% appearing once. The sequenced material came from blood, either unsorted or a sorted T cell fraction (not recorded which). These TCRs come from a male donor with ankylosing spondylitis. CDR3s include the opening cysteine and the closing phenylalanine or tryptophan. D genes are given only for firm matches. Clone size is not always given. Where it is, it says once, few, many or a class for expanded clones.

v_call	j_call	d_call	clone_size	cdr3_length	cdr3_nt	cdr3_aa
TRBV5-6	TRBJ1-2	.	few	11	TGTGCCAGCAAGAGGGACTATGGCTACACCTTC	CASKRDYGYTF
TRBV5-5	TRBJ2-7	.	.	15	TGTGCCAGCAGCCGACCGGGACCGAGGTCCTACGAGCAGTACTTC	CASSRPGPRSYEQYF
TRBV5-1	TRBJ1-2	TRBD1	.	16	TGCGCCAGCAGCTTGGCAGGGGGTACTAACAACTATGGCTACACCTTC	CASSLAGGTNNYGYTF
TRBV20-1	TRBJ2-7	TRBD1	.	13	TGCAGTGCTACTAGACAGGGTCCGGGCGCGCAGTACTTC	CSATRQGPGAQYF
TRBV18	TRBJ2-2	.	.	14	TGTGCCAGCGCGACTATGCCTAACACCGGGGAGCTGTTTTTT	CASATMPNTGELFF
TRBV20-1	TRBJ2-7	.	.	12	TGCAGTGCTAGTAGCAACAAGTACGAGCAGTACTTC	CSASSNKYEQYF
TRBV7-2	TRBJ2-4	TRBD2	.	13	TGTGCCAGCAGCGCCGGGAGGCGAGACATTCAGTACTTC	CASSAGRRDIQYF
TRBV5-5	TRBJ2-3	TRBD1	many	15	TGTGCCAGCAGCTTGGTGGGACAGGGGACAGATACGCAGTATTTT	CASSLVGQGTDTQYF
TRBV30	TRBJ2-1	.	few	14	TGTGCCTGGAGTGAGCTGAGCTCCTACAATGAGCAGTTCTTC	CAWSELSSYNEQFF
TRBV6-1	TRBJ2-1	.	many	13	TGTGCCAGCAGTGATACAACTTTAGCGGAGCAGTTCTTC	CASSDTTLAEQFF
TRBV12-3/TRBV12-4	TRBJ1-6	.	.	14	TGTGCCAGCAGTTTCGACCTAGGGGGTTCACCCCTCCACTTT	CASSFDLGGSPLHF
TRBV27	TRBJ1-5	.	.	14	TGTGCCAGCAGTTTAGGCGAAAGACGGTATCCCCAGCATTTT	CASSLGERRYPQHF
TRBV5-1	TRBJ2-3	.	few	13	TGCGCCAGCAGCTCAACGGGGGAAGATACGCAGTATTTT	CASSSTGEDTQYF
TRBV27	TRBJ1-4	.	.	16	TGTGCCAGCAGTTTTGTGGGCCTTGCAACTAATGAAAAACTGTTTTTT	CASSFVGLATNEKLFF
TRBV10-3	TRBJ1-2	.	.	11	TGTGCCATGGGGACACCTAACGGCTACACCTTC	CAMGTPNGYTF
TRBV20-1	TRBJ2-1	TRBD2	.	16	TGCAGTGCTAGAGTACCGGGACTAGCGGGGGACAATGAGCAGTTCTTC	CSARVPGLAGDNEQFF
TRBV25-1	TRBJ2-7	.	few	15	TGTGCCAGCAGCGATGACAGGATATACTCCTACGAGCAGTACTTC	CASSDDRIYSYEQYF
TRBV12-3/TRBV12-4	TRBJ2-1	TRBD1	.	12	TGTGCCAGCAACAACAGGGGCGATGAGCAGTTCTTC	CASNNRGDEQFF
TRBV20-1	TRBJ2-7	.	few	11	TGCAGTGCTAGCCAGGGTCACGAGCAGTACTTC	CSASQGHEQYF
TRBV7-3	TRBJ1-1	.	few	15	TGTGCCAGCAGCTTATTGGGCAGCATGAACACTGAAGCTTTCTTT	CASSLLGSMNTEAFF
TRBV7-2	TRBJ1-1	.	few	15	TGTGCCAGCAGCTTAGGTGGCAGGGCAAGGACTGAAGCTTTCTTT	CASSLGGRARTEAFF
TRBV20-1	TRBJ2-3	.	few	13	TGCAGTGCTATCGCGGGTTCACAAGATACGCAGTATTTT	CSAIAGSQDTQYF
TRBV5-1	TRBJ2-3	.	.	17	TGCGCCAGCAGCTTGGCCGCCCTATCACGAGGCACAGATACGCAGTATTTT	CASSLAALSRGTDTQYF
TRBV29-1	TRBJ2-3	.	.	14	TGCAGCGTTCAACCACGCCGGCTCACAGATACGCAGTATTTT	CSVQPRRLTDTQYF
TRBV7-9	TRBJ1-4	TRBD1	.	14	TGTGCCAGCAGCAAACAGGGGTCGAATGAAAAACTGTTTTTT	CASSKQGSNEKLFF
TRBV7-9	TRBJ1-2	.	.	16	TGTGCCAGCAGCAAATTAAGGGGGGGCAGGACCTATGGCTACACCTTC	CASSKLRGGRTYGYTF
TRBV6-1	TRBJ2-7	TRBD2	.	15	TGTGCCAGCCGCTCTAGCGGGGGGCTCTCCTACGAGCAGTACTTC	CASRSSGGLSYEQYF
TRBV5-4	TRBJ2-7	TRBD2	.	14	TGTGCCAGCAGCCCCGGGACTAATCCCTACGAGCAGTACTTC	CASSPGTNPYEQYF
TRBV15	TRBJ2-1	.	.	14	TGTGCCACCAGCAGAGATCGGATGCCGGGTTCTCAGTTCTTC	CATSRDRMPGSQFF
TRBV7-6	TRBJ2-3	.	many	12	TGTGCCAGCAGCAGGATCGCAGATACGCAGTATTTT	CASSRIADTQYF
TRBV20-1	TRBJ2-3	.	many	14	TGCAGTGGCTGGACGCAGTCTAGCACAGATACGCAGTATTTT	CSGWTQSSTDTQYF
TRBV2	TRBJ2-5	TRBD1	few	12	TGTGCCAGCAGAGACAGGGTAGAGACCCAGTACTTC	CASRDRVETQYF
TRBV20-1	TRBJ2-7	.	many	11	TGCAGTGCTCTGACTTCCTACGAGCAGTACTTC	CSALTSYEQYF
TRBV20-1	TRBJ2-1	.	.	15	TGCAGTGCTAGAGTACCGGGCGTAGTGAGGAATGAGCAGTTCTTC	CSARVPGVVRNEQFF
TRBV20-1	TRBJ2-1	TRBD1	.	15	TGCAGTGCTCGGCCCTCAGGGGGCGCCTACAATGAGCAGTTCTTC	CSARPSGGAYNEQFF
TRBV7-2	TRBJ1-2	TRBD1	.	16	TGTGCCAGCAGCGATAAGGCCGGGACAGGGAACTATGGCTACACCTTC	CASSDKAGTGNYGYTF
TRBV12-3/TRBV12-4	TRBJ2-1	.	many	13	TGTGCCAGCAACCCGAACCCCTACAATGAGCAGTTCTTC	CASNPNPYNEQFF
TRBV7-2	TRBJ2-5	.	.	11	TGTGCCAGCAGCTTGTTGGTTGTTCAGTACTTC	CASSLLVVQYF
TRBV30	TRBJ1-1	.	few	14	TGTGCCTGGTCCTCAGGGTTGGGGTACACTGAAGCTTTCTTT	CAWSSGLGYTEAFF
TRBV19	TRBJ2-1	TRBD2	.	16	TGTGCCAGTAGTAGGACTAGCGGACCCTCCTACAATGAGCAGTTCTTC	CASSRTSGPSYNEQFF
TRBV7-2	TRBJ2-1	.	few	15	TGTGCCAGCAGCTGGGGGGACGCCTCCTACAATGAGCAGTTCTTC	CASSWGDASYNEQFF
TRBV12-3/TRBV12-4	TRBJ2-5	.	few	16	TGTGCCAGCAGCCCCCTAGGCGCGGGGCGACAAGAGACCCAGTACTTC	CASSPLGAGRQETQYF
TRBV29-1	TRBJ1-1	.	many	14	TGCAGCGTTCGATCAGTTATAAGGAGGGGAGAAGCTTTCTTT	CSVRSVIRRGEAFF
TRBV4-3	TRBJ2-7	TRBD1	few	14	TGCGCCAGCAGCCAGTCGACAGGGGGCTACGAGCAGTACTTC	CASSQSTGGYEQYF
TRBV3-1	TRBJ2-5	TRBD1	.	14	TGTGCCAGCAGTATTACAGGGGAGCAAGAGACCCAGTACTTC	CASSITGEQETQYF
TRBV6-5	TRBJ1-2	.	.	14	TGTGCCAGCAGTTACTCGGGGGCAGGTGGTGGCTACACCTTC	CASSYSGAGGGYTF
TRBV6-2/TRBV6-3	TRBJ2-7	TRBD1	many	13	TGTGCCAGCAGAAGGACAGGGGCCTACGAGCAGTACTTC	CASRRTGAYEQYF
TRBV18	TRBJ2-1	TRBD2	.	13	TGTGCCAGCTCACCCGGGGGGGCCGGTGAGCAGTTCTTC	CASSPGGAGEQFF
TRBV20-1	TRBJ1-2	.	few	14	TGCAGTGCTCTATCTGAGGGACTCGGGGTTGGCTACACCTTC	CSALSEGLGVGYTF
TRBV12-3/TRBV12-4	TRBJ1-1	.	.	13	TGTGCCAGCAGTCAAGTTCGGAGCACTGAAGCTTTCTTT	CASSQVRSTEAFF
TRBV12-3/TRBV12-4	TRBJ1-4	.	many	11	TGTGCCAGCAGTTCGCGGGAAAAACTGTTTTTT	CASSSREKLFF
TRBV29-1	TRBJ2-2	.	many	13	TGCAGCGTTGATACCTGGAACACCGGGGAGCTGTTTTTT	CSVDTWNTGELFF
TRBV6-5	TRBJ2-6	.	few	17	TGTGCCAGCAGTTACTCCTTCTTAGGCGCTGGGGCCAACGTCCTGACTTTC	CASSYSFLGAGANVLTF
TRBV3-1	TRBJ1-1	.	few	14	TGTGCCAGCAGCAGAAACCGACAGAACACTGAAGCTTTCTTT	CASSRNRQNTEAFF
TRBV12-3/TRBV12-4	TRBJ2-7	.	.	14	TGTGCCAGCACCACCAACCTAGGGACTGCCGAGCAGTACTTC	CASTTNLGTAEQYF
TRBV27	TRBJ2-7	.	many	14	TGTGCCAGCAGTTCTAATAGGGGGTCTTACGAGCAGTACTTC	CASSSNRGSYEQYF
TRBV5-6	TRBJ2-3	.	.	14	TGTGCCAGCACCCTGTACGATGCGTCGGATACGCAGTATTTT	CASTLYDASDTQYF
TRBV7-8	TRBJ2-3	TRBD2	.	15	TGTGCCAGCAGCAAGGGACTAGCGGGAACAGATACGCAGTATTTT	CASSKGLAGTDTQYF
TRBV12-3/TRBV12-4	TRBJ2-1	.	few	14	TGTGCCAGCAGTTTTCGGGTCAGAACAAATGAGCAGTTCTTC	CASSFRVRTNEQFF